Listed below are T cell receptor beta chains from one sample, sequenced in a study of cytomegalovirus exposure and HLA in healthy donors. The repertoire was sequenced with immunoSEQ multiplex PCR; TCRdb's copy has only in-frame clones and lacks some. The sample holds approximately 100,000 clones, approximately 9% seen once. The sample was PBMCs. Receptors originate from a man aged 50 to 59 in good health and CMV-seropositive. Both conserved end residues are part of each CDR3. A D gene is named only where the DNA matches it firmly. Not every row has a clone size; where given, it reads once, few, many or a size class.

V	J	D	size	CDR3	DNA
TRBV6-1	TRBJ2-1	NA	few	CASTQFPALFF	TGCGCCAGCACCCAGTTTCCTGCCTTGTTCTTC
TRBV10-3	TRBJ2-3	NA	once	CASGVGGKGSTDKQYF	TGTGCCTCGGGGGTCGGGGGTAAGGGGAGCACAGATAAGCAGTATTTT
TRBV7-2	TRBJ2-1	TRBD2	NA	CASSSTSGSFNEQFF	TGTGCCAGCAGCTCGACTAGCGGGAGCTTTAATGAGCAGTTCTTC
TRBV5-1	TRBJ1-2	NA	few	CASSIPGLAGYTF	TGCGCCAGCAGCATCCCGGGACTCGCAGGCTACACCTTC
TRBV1	TRBJ2-7	NA	NA	CTSSRQDLSYEQYF	TGCACCAGCAGCCGACAGGACCTTTCCTACGAGCAGTACTTC
TRBV28	TRBJ1-5	TRBD1	NA	CASSLTTGQGYNQPQHF	TGTGCCAGCAGTTTAACCACTGGACAGGGGTACAATCAGCCCCAGCATTTT
TRBV7-2	TRBJ2-4	NA	few	CASSLGGAVKNIQYF	TGTGCCAGCAGCTTAGGAGGCGCGGTCAAAAACATTCAGTACTTC
TRBV9	TRBJ1-2	NA	few	CASSPRQPLYGYTF	TGTGCCAGCAGCCCCAGACAGCCTCTCTATGGCTACACCTTC
TRBV4-2	TRBJ2-3	TRBD2	few	CASSQETGGVGTQYF	TGTGCCAGCAGCCAAGAGACGGGAGGGGTAGGTACGCAGTATTTT
TRBV4-1	TRBJ2-3	TRBD2	NA	CASSLSFVAGGEDTQYF	TGCGCCAGCAGCTTGTCCTTCGTAGCGGGAGGTGAAGATACGCAGTATTTT
TRBV6-6	TRBJ2-7	NA	once	CASSYSRSEPDYEQYF	TGTGCCAGCAGTTACTCGAGGTCAGAGCCCGACTACGAGCAGTACTTC
TRBV6-5	TRBJ2-3	NA	few	CASSPSGLSTDTQYF	TGTGCCAGCAGTCCCAGCGGGCTTAGCACAGATACGCAGTATTTT
TRBV7-3	TRBJ2-2	NA	NA	CASSLTETGELFF	TGTGCCAGCAGCTTAACTGAGACCGGGGAGCTGTTTTTT
TRBV5-6	TRBJ1-5	TRBD1	few	CASSPDRGYQPQHF	TGTGCCAGCAGCCCCGACAGGGGGTATCAGCCCCAGCATTTT
TRBV19	TRBJ1-1	NA	few	CASRGLNTEAFF	TGTGCCAGTAGGGGCCTGAACACTGAAGCTTTCTTT
TRBV2	TRBJ1-1	TRBD1	NA	CASSPTGGASHTEAFF	TGTGCCAGCAGTCCCACAGGGGGCGCGTCGCACACTGAAGCTTTCTTT
TRBV29-1	TRBJ2-3	NA	few	CSVAGIHTDTQYF	TGCAGCGTTGCCGGGATACACACAGATACGCAGTATTTT
TRBV28	TRBJ2-3	NA	few	CASSWYKDTQYF	TGTGCCAGCAGTTGGTACAAGGATACGCAGTATTTT
TRBV7-9	TRBJ2-5	TRBD2	NA	CASSRLAGGQRGFETQYF	TGTGCCAGCAGCCGACTAGCGGGAGGCCAGAGAGGGTTTGAGACCCAGTACTTC
TRBV5-1	TRBJ2-2	TRBD1	few	CASSLAGGPGELFF	TGCGCCAGCAGCCTCGCAGGGGGCCCCGGGGAGCTGTTTTTT
TRBV28	TRBJ1-3	NA	few	CASNTGSRANTIYF	TGTGCCAGCAACACGGGATCGAGAGCAAACACCATATATTTT
TRBV5-6	TRBJ2-7	TRBD1	NA	CASSRQGVGYEQYF	TGTGCCAGCAGCCGACAGGGGGTGGGCTACGAGCAGTACTTC
TRBV6-1	TRBJ1-5	NA	few	CASGRPLPQPQHF	TGTGCCAGCGGGAGGCCCCTACCCCAGCCCCAGCATTTT
TRBV10-3	TRBJ1-1	TRBD1	NA	CAISAGQGNTEAFF	TGTGCCATCAGTGCGGGACAGGGGAACACTGAAGCTTTCTTT
TRBV5-5	TRBJ2-4	NA	NA	CASSLDYGKNIQYF	TGTGCCAGCAGCTTGGACTATGGCAAAAACATTCAGTACTTC
TRBV27	TRBJ2-1	TRBD2	NA	CASSALGTSSYNEQFF	TGTGCCAGCAGTGCCCTGGGGACTAGCAGCTACAATGAGCAGTTCTTC
TRBV11-2	TRBJ2-2	NA	NA	CASSLDSGLFTGELFF	TGTGCCAGCAGCTTAGATTCGGGACTGTTCACCGGGGAGCTGTTTTTT
TRBV28	TRBJ2-1	TRBD2	NA	CASIGLASRSYNEQFF	TGTGCCAGCATTGGACTAGCCTCCCGCTCCTACAATGAGCAGTTCTTC
TRBV5-1	TRBJ1-1	NA	few	CASSLTMWNTEAFF	TGCGCCAGCAGCTTGACTATGTGGAACACTGAAGCTTTCTTT
TRBV27	TRBJ2-7	NA	NA	CASRPLGTGEYEQYF	TGTGCCAGCAGACCCCTGGGGACGGGAGAGTACGAGCAATACTTC
TRBV9	TRBJ2-7	NA	few	CASSPFGQSYEQYF	TGTGCCAGCAGCCCCTTCGGACAGAGCTACGAGCAGTACTTC
TRBV10-3	TRBJ2-7	TRBD1	few	CAIGDSYSYEQYF	TGTGCCATTGGGGACAGTTACTCCTACGAGCAGTACTTC
TRBV13	TRBJ1-2	NA	few	CASSLEDGARIYGYTF	TGTGCCAGCAGCTTAGAAGACGGAGCTCGCATCTATGGCTACACCTTC
TRBV19	TRBJ2-2	TRBD2	NA	CASSLPSGSFSGELFF	TGTGCCAGTAGTCTGCCTAGCGGGAGTTTCTCCGGGGAGCTGTTTTTT
TRBV5-4	TRBJ1-2	NA	few	CASTPTGLGGYTF	TGTGCCAGCACCCCTACGGGGTTGGGAGGCTACACCTTC
TRBV7-9	TRBJ2-5	NA	NA	CASSLVAGDQETQYF	TGTGCCAGCAGCTTAGTGGCAGGGGACCAAGAGACCCAGTACTTC
TRBV27	TRBJ2-5	TRBD1	NA	CASSPRTGEGETQYF	TGTGCCAGCAGTCCGCGGACAGGGGAGGGAGAGACCCAGTACTTC
TRBV11-1	TRBJ2-7	TRBD2	few	CASSLVLAGSYEQYF	TGTGCCAGCAGCTTAGTACTAGCGGGATCCTACGAGCAGTACTTC
TRBV6-1	TRBJ2-7	TRBD2	few	CASSDGTSGRYEQYF	TGTGCCAGCAGTGACGGGACTAGCGGGAGGTACGAGCAGTACTTC
TRBV14	TRBJ2-6	NA	many	CASSQAGSGANVLTF	TGTGCCAGCAGCCAAGCAGGGTCAGGGGCCAACGTCCTGACTTTC
TRBV6-6	TRBJ1-6	NA	medium-sized	CASSNRESSPLHF	TGTGCCAGCTCAAACAGGGAGAGTTCACCCCTCCACTTT
TRBV6-6	TRBJ2-3	TRBD2	few	CKTSLSQTTDTQYF	TGTAAGACTAGCCTGTCACAAACCACAGATACGCAGTATTTT